This T cell receptor beta chain was retrieved from a study of cytomegalovirus exposure and HLA in healthy donors. Notes on this clone: The antigen remains unidentified.

While the first cohort had about 610 subjects, the donors belonged to the separate validation cohort of over a hundred subjects. General observations from the study: The authors listed approximately 150 TCR beta chains as cytomegalovirus-associated.

The data were produced by immunoSEQ multiplex PCR, yet TCRdb's version contains in-frame clones alone and is incomplete. The sample has about 360,000 clones, 86% seen once. There are 17 residues in the CDR3. V usage is TRBV21-1 and J usage is TRBJ1-5. TRBV21-1 is recorded as a pseudogene. The receptor was isolated from a woman in her late teens or twenties in good health and CMV-seronegative. The sample comprised PBMCs. The CDR3 here is CASSKEEGYRANQPQHF. In DNA, the CDR3 is TGTGCCAGCAGCAAAGAGGAGGGATACCGGGCGAATCAGCCCCAGCATTTT.